One and the same sample provided the 29 T cell receptor beta chains below, sequenced in a study of cytomegalovirus exposure and HLA in healthy donors. Method: immunoSEQ multiplex PCR; TCRdb's copy keeps in-frame clones and lacks some. There are 150,000 to 200,000 clones in the sample; about 85% occur only once, and approximately 15% lies in the top ten. Sample: PBMCs. The receptors originated from a man aged 18 to 30 in good health and CMV-seropositive.

This clone was seen a single time. CDR3 protein: CASILGQGAGEQFF. The CDR3 nucleotides are TGTGCCAGCATCTTGGGACAGGGGGCTGGTGAGCAGTTCTTC. The chain links TRBV28 to TRBJ2-1, with TRBD1 matching over 12 bases. V lost 7 bases to trimming and J lost 9 bases; unmatched junction nucleotides: 7. Germline CDR1 MDHEN, CDR2 SYDVKM. This CDR3 has 14 amino acids.

V usage is TRBV19 and J usage is TRBJ2-7; TRBD2 agrees at 7 bases. CDR1 and CDR2 (germline): LNHDA, SQIVND (reference sequence). This CDR3 is built from 15 residues. Trimming took 5 bases from V and 3 from J; bases not matched to a gene: 10. CDR3 sequence: CASSSQWSGDYEQYF. CDR3 nucleotide sequence: TGTGCCAGTAGTTCCCAGTGGAGCGGGGACTACGAGCAGTACTTC. The full variable domain, rest sourced from reference TRBV19 and TRBJ2-7, is DGGITQSPKYLFRKEGQNVTLSCEQNLNHDAMYWYRQDPGQGLRLIYYSQIVNDFQKGDIAEGYSVSREKKESFPLTVTSAQKNPTAFYLCASSSQWSGDYEQYFGPGTRLTVT.

This chain links TRBV27 with TRBJ2-5, with 7 bases that match TRBD1. The CDR3 runs to 15 residues. After removal of 5 bases from V and 7 bases from J, the junction contained 13 bases not matched to a gene. Looked up from germline, CDR1 is MNHEY and CDR2 is SMNVEV (reference sequence). CDR3 in DNA: TGTGCCAGCAGTCCATTGAACAGGGGTGGCTCGACCCAGTACTTC. Protein sequence: CASSPLNRGGSTQYF.

The CDR3 loop is CASSLGQDNSPLHF. The CDR3 nucleotides are TGTGCCAGCAGTTTGGGACAGGATAATTCACCCCTCCACTTT. J is TRBJ1-6 and V is TRBV28; 8 bases fit TRBD1. V was clipped by 3 bases and J by 5 bases; unmatched bases: 0. Germline CDR1 and CDR2: MDHEN and SYDVKM. The CDR3 runs to 14 residues.

V gene TRBV30 combines with J gene TRBJ1-2; D is unclear. The germline V gene has CDR1 GTSNPN and CDR2 SVGIG (reference sequence). The V end lost 2 bases, the J end lost 3 bases, and 10 bases lay between the germline ends. There are 13 residues in the CDR3. CDR3 amino acids: CAWSSAGDYGYTF. CDR3 sequence (DNA): TGTGCCTGGAGTAGTGCGGGCGACTATGGCTACACCTTC.

This rearrangement joins TRBV2 to TRBJ1-2; 10 bases align to TRBD1. This CDR3 comprises 15 residues. V dropped 6 bases and J dropped 8; count of bases not matched to a gene: 12. CDR1 is SNHLY, CDR2 FYNNEI, per germline. CDR3 coding DNA: TGTGCCAGCAGGGATGGACAGGGGGGATTTAACGGCTACACCTTC. Encoded protein: CASRDGQGGFNGYTF.

The chain couples TRBV5-1 to TRBJ2-1, with 9 bases fitting TRBD2. Looked up from germline, CDR1 is SGHRS and CDR2 is YFSETQ. With 5 bases clipped from V and 7 bases from J, the junction kept 7 bases outside the gene matches. This CDR3 region has 14 residues. CDR3 in amino acids: CASSQAGGYNEQFF. The CDR3 DNA reads TGCGCCAGCAGTCAGGCGGGAGGGTATAATGAGCAGTTCTTC. The full variable domain, rest sourced from reference TRBV5-1 and TRBJ2-1, is KAGVTQTPRYLIKTRGQQVTLSCSPISGHRSVSWYQQTPGQGLQFLFEYFSETQRNKGNFPGRFSGRQFSNSRSEMNVSTLELGDSALYLCASSQAGGYNEQFFGPGTRLTVL.

The genes are TRBV7-6 and TRBJ1-1; no clear D gene. Trimming shortened V by 5 bases and J by 0 bases, and 10 bases separated the two germline ends. The CDR3 extends over 14 amino acids. The V gene's germline CDR1 is SGHVS and CDR2 FNYEAQ. The CDR3 region is CASSATTVNTEAFF. DNA for the CDR3: TGTGCCAGCAGCGCTACAACAGTGAACACTGAAGCTTTCTTT.

J is TRBJ2-1 and V is TRBV2; maybe TRBD2 (5 bases). Germline V gene lookup returns CDR1 SNHLY and CDR2 FYNNEI. The CDR3 is made up of 15 amino acids. The V end was cut by 4 bases, the J end by 0 bases, with 10 bases between. The CDR3 protein is CASSGQTTSYNEQFF. The DNA for the CDR3 is TGTGCCAGCAGTGGTCAGACTACCTCCTACAATGAGCAGTTCTTC.

J is TRBJ2-2 and V is TRBV27, with a possible D match to TRBD1 (6 bases). CDR1 is MNHEY, CDR2 SMNVEV, per germline (reference sequence). This CDR3 has 14 amino acids. Trimming shortened V by 7 bases and J by 5 bases, and 14 bases separated the two germline ends. CDR3 bases: TGTGCCAGCACTGGGGGCGCTAGAACCGGGGAGCTGTTTTTT. Protein sequence: CASTGGARTGELFF.

The rearrangement joins TRBV15 to TRBJ2-5; no reliable D call. V was cut by 3 bases and J by 4 bases, with 3 bases left in between. Germline CDR1 LNHNV, CDR2 YYDKDF (reference sequence). The CDR3 is 11 amino acids. CDR3 bases: TGTGCCACCAGCAGCGGAGAGACCCAGTACTTC. Protein product: CATSSGETQYF.

This chain connects TRBV2 to TRBJ2-2; TRBD1 aligns across 7 bases. Germline V gene data show CDR1 as SNHLY and CDR2 as FYNNEI. CDR3 length: 14 residues. V was pared by 8 bases and J by 8 bases, with 11 bases of the junction left unmatched. In DNA, the CDR3 is TGTGCCAGCTCTCTGGACAGGCGTCGGGGGGAGCTGTTTTTT. Its protein is CASSLDRRRGELFF. The complete variable domain, with remaining parts taken from reference TRBV2 and TRBJ2-2, reads EPEVTQTPSHQVTQMGQEVILRCVPISNHLYFYWYRQILGQKVEFLVSFYNNEISEKSEIFDDQFSVERPDGSNFTLKIRSTKLEDSAMYFCASSLDRRRGELFFGEGSRLTVL.

J is TRBJ2-1 and V is TRBV5-1; 7 nucleotides align to TRBD1. Germline values: CDR1 SGHRS, CDR2 YFSETQ. The length of the CDR3 is 15 residues. V lost 4 bases to trimming and J lost 0 bases; unmatched junction nucleotides: 4. In nucleotides, the CDR3 is TGCGCCAGCAGCAGGGGACAGTTCTCCTACAATGAGCAGTTCTTC. Amino acids: CASSRGQFSYNEQFF.

The genes are TRBV19 and TRBJ1-1, with TRBD1 identical over 7 bases. From germline, CDR1 is LNHDA and CDR2 SQIVND (reference sequence). CDR3 size: 16 residues. J was trimmed by 4 bases and V by 6 bases; bases with no gene match: 14. The CDR3 here is CASSPDRVWGATEAFF. In DNA, the CDR3 is TGTGCCAGTAGCCCTGACAGGGTGTGGGGTGCCACTGAAGCTTTCTTT.

The chain links TRBV6-6 to TRBJ1-1; no firm D call. This CDR3 has 12 residues. Germline CDR1 MNHNY, CDR2 SVGAGI (reference sequence). The germline V and J ends were trimmed by 0 bases and 6 bases, with 5 bases remaining between them. Written as DNA, the CDR3 is TGTGCCAGCAGTTACTCCCCTCCTGAAGCTTTCTTT. Residues: CASSYSPPEAFF.

The chain combines TRBV5-6 with TRBJ1-1, with TRBD1 matching 10 bases. Losses at the gene ends were 2 bases for V and 4 bases for J; bases not matched to a gene: 5. The CDR3 loop spans 15 amino acids. Germline V gene lookup returns CDR1 SGHDT and CDR2 YYEEEE. The DNA for the CDR3 is TGTGCCAGCAGCTTCGGGACAGGGGTTGGCACTGAAGCTTTCTTT. Amino acid sequence: CASSFGTGVGTEAFF.

V usage is TRBV7-9 and J usage is TRBJ2-7, with D uncertain. CDR1 is SEHNR and CDR2 is FQNEAQ in the germline V gene (reference sequence). The CDR3 contains 14 residues. Deletions cut 1 base from V and 6 bases from J, with 13 bases between. For the CDR3, the DNA is TGTGCCAGCAGCTTAGAGCTAGGCGTCGGCGAGCAGTACTTC. Translated, it gives CASSLELGVGEQYF.

V is TRBV2 and J is TRBJ1-1, with D maybe TRBD1 (5 bases). The V gene's germline CDR1 is SNHLY and CDR2 FYNNEI. Trimming left V 3 bases short and J 1 base short, with 9 bases between. The CDR3 length is 14 residues. CDR3 residues: CASSDQGTNTEAFF. DNA for the CDR3: TGTGCCAGCAGTGATCAGGGTACGAACACTGAAGCTTTCTTT.

This chain connects TRBV19 to TRBJ2-1; possibly TRBD2 for D (6 bases). The CDR3 contains 15 residues. Germline-derived CDR1 and CDR2 are LNHDA and SQIVND (reference sequence). V was pared by 0 bases and J by 3 bases, with 9 bases between. Written as DNA, the CDR3 is TGTGCCAGTAGTATAGATGGCGGGGTCTACAATGAGCAGTTCTTC. It specifies CASSIDGGVYNEQFF.

About this clone itself: The same CDR3 is also encoded by other DNA sequences in this sample. This sequence joins TRBV20-1 and TRBJ2-1; D gene unclear. Germline CDR1 reads DFQATT; CDR2 reads SNEGSKA (reference sequence). There are 10 residues in the CDR3. V was clipped by 5 bases and J by 7 bases, with 6 bases between them. CDR3 DNA sequence: TGCAGTGCTTCCCTGAATGAGCAGTTCTTC. Translated, it gives CSASLNEQFF.

The V gene is TRBV30, the J gene TRBJ2-2; D is perhaps TRBD1 (5 bases). The length of the CDR3 is 15 residues. Germline CDR1 and CDR2: GTSNPN and SVGIG (reference sequence). The V and J ends lost 0 bases and 2 bases respectively, with 10 bases between them. This CDR3 is CAWSVFQGNTGELFF. CDR3 in DNA: TGTGCCTGGAGTGTCTTCCAGGGTAACACCGGGGAGCTGTTTTTT.

The chain joins TRBV6-6 to TRBJ2-3, with D maybe TRBD2 (6 bases). V was trimmed by 8 bases and J by 2 bases, leaving 11 bases between them. This CDR3 region has 13 residues. CDR1 and CDR2 from the germline V gene are MNHNY and SVGAGI (reference sequence). The CDR3 protein is CASRDSNTDTQYF. The CDR3, as DNA: TGTGCCAGCCGGGACTCAAACACAGATACGCAGTATTTT.

The chain has TRBV2 and TRBJ2-5; a possible D gene is TRBD1 (6 bases). This CDR3 comprises 15 residues. Trimming removed 4 bases at V and 2 bases at J, with 14 bases between. The germline V gene has CDR1 SNHLY and CDR2 FYNNEI. The CDR3 reads CASSAYDRRQETQYF. CDR3 in DNA: TGTGCCAGCAGTGCCTACGACAGGAGGCAAGAGACCCAGTACTTC.

V usage is TRBV7-6 and J usage is TRBJ2-7, with 8 bases that match TRBD1. J gave up 5 bases and V 5 bases, and 8 bases lay outside the gene matches. The germline V gene has CDR1 SGHVS and CDR2 FNYEAQ. The CDR3 contains 14 residues. DNA for the CDR3: TGTGCCAGCAGCCGGACAGGGCTTGTCCACGAGCAGTACTTC. It yields the protein CASSRTGLVHEQYF.

The CDR3 sequence: CASSPGATNEKLFF. The DNA for the CDR3 is TGCGCCAGCAGCCCCGGGGCAACTAATGAAAAACTGTTTTTT. The V and J genes are TRBV5-1 and TRBJ1-4; D gene uncertain. The CDR3 length is 14 residues. Germline V CDR1 and CDR2: SGHRS, YFSETQ. The V and J ends lost 4 bases and 0 bases respectively, with 7 bases between them.

This chain joins TRBV6-5 and TRBJ1-5; D not certain. The germline gives CDR1 MNHEY, CDR2 SVGAGI. CDR3 length equals 12 residues. V lost 2 bases, J lost 9 bases, and 8 bases lay in between. The CDR3 coding sequence is TGTGCCAGCAGTTACGGTGGCAGGCCCCAGCATTTT. Translated: CASSYGGRPQHF.

J is TRBJ1-6 and V is TRBV9, with a weak D call TRBD1 (6 bases). The CDR3 is 15 amino acids. Trimming took off 4 bases at V and 6 bases at J, with 14 bases between the two ends. Germline V lookup: CDR1 SGDLS, CDR2 YYNGEE. The CDR3 sequence is CASSSRGGGNSPLHF. The DNA for the CDR3 is TGTGCCAGCAGCTCGAGGGGGGGCGGTAATTCACCCCTCCACTTT.

This clone was detected once. The chain is built from TRBV2 and TRBJ2-2; possibly TRBD2 for D (5 bases). Germline V CDR1 and CDR2: SNHLY, FYNNEI. The CDR3 has 13 amino acids. Between the trimmed V and J ends, which lost 4 bases and 7 bases, there was a span of 10 bases. CDR3 DNA sequence: TGTGCCAGCAGTGGACGGGGTGACGGGGAGCTGTTTTTT. Translating gives CASSGRGDGELFF.

CDR3 nucleotide sequence: TGCGCCAGCAGCCAAGATAGGGGGAACACTGAAGCTTTCTTT. Translated, it gives CASSQDRGNTEAFF. V is TRBV4-1 and J is TRBJ1-1; D possibly corresponds to TRBD1 (5 bases). This CDR3 has 14 residues. V was pared by 0 bases and J by 1 base, with 6 bases between. Looked up from germline, CDR1 is MGHRA and CDR2 is YSYEKL.